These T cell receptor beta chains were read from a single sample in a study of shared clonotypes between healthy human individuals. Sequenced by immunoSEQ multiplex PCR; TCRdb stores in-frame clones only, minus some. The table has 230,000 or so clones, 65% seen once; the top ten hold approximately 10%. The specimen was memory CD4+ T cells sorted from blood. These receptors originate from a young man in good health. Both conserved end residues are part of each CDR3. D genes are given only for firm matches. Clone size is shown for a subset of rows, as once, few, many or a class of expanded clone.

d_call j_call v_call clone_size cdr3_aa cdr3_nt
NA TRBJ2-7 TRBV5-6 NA CASSIPDMNTYEQYF TGTGCCAGCAGCATTCCGGACATGAACACCTACGAGCAGTACTTC
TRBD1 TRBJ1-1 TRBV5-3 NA CARSQPRQGPGSEAFF TGTGCCAGAAGCCAACCCCGACAGGGGCCAGGGTCAGAAGCTTTCTTT
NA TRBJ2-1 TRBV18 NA CASSREAGEQFF TGTGCCAGCTCACGGGAAGCAGGGGAGCAGTTCTTC
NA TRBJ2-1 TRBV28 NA CASRTLAPSAYNEQFF TGTGCCAGCAGAACACTAGCACCGAGTGCCTACAATGAGCAGTTCTTC
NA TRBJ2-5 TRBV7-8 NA CASSFPPAQYF TGTGCCAGCAGCTTCCCCCCAGCCCAGTACTTC
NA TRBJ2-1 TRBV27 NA CASSLSTGLPYNEQFF TGTGCCAGCAGTTTGTCTACAGGCCTCCCTTACAATGAGCAGTTCTTC
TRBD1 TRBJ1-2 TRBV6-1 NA CASSERPKGQGAYGYTF TGTGCCAGCAGTGAAAGGCCCAAAGGACAGGGGGCTTATGGCTACACCTTC
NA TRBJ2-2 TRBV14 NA CASSQDPGTGELFF TGTGCCAGCAGCCAAGATCCGGGGACCGGGGAGCTGTTTTTT
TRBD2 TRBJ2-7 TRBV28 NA CASRLSGSTYEQYF TGTGCCAGCAGACTTAGCGGGAGTACCTACGAGCAGTACTTC
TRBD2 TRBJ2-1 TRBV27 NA CASSLWASGKSWYNEQFF TGTGCCAGCAGTTTATGGGCTAGCGGGAAGAGTTGGTACAATGAGCAGTTCTTC
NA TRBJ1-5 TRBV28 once CASKRNQPQHF TGTGCCAGCAAAAGGAATCAGCCCCAGCATTTT